The 27 T cell receptor beta chains below were found in one sample sequenced in a study of PD-L1 blockade in urothelial cancer. Assay used: immunoSEQ multiplex PCR; TCRdb lists only in-frame clones, some missing. The data hold about 76,000 clones, with roughly nine tenths observed a single time. Time point here: pretreatment peripheral blood. This material consisted of PBMCs, taken around atezolizumab (anti-PD-L1) treatment. These receptors all stem from a man aged 70-80 years with urothelial cancer.

The gene calls are TRBV4-1 and TRBJ2-3; D remains ambiguous. The CDR3 is 13 residues long. Germline-derived CDR1 and CDR2 are MGHRA and YSYEKL. V gave up 1 base and J gave up 1 base, with 3 bases separating them. The CDR3 sequence: CASSQAGTDTQYF. The CDR3 nucleotides are TGCGCCAGCAGCCAAGCTGGCACAGATACGCAGTATTTT.

V gene TRBV28 combines with J gene TRBJ2-3, with 7 bases identical to TRBD1. This CDR3 is 14 amino acids long. Germline lookup yields CDR1 MDHEN and CDR2 SYDVKM. V was pared by 6 bases and J by 3 bases, with 6 bases of the junction left unmatched. The CDR3 sequence is CASRGQVRTDTQYF. CDR3 DNA sequence: TGTGCCAGCAGAGGACAGGTACGGACAGATACGCAGTATTTT.

A few counts support this clone. This chain connects TRBV7-3 to TRBJ2-3, with 9 bases fitting TRBD2. The CDR3 length is 15 residues. With V trimmed by 4 bases and J by 2 bases, 4 bases remained unmatched. Per germline, CDR1 SGHTA and CDR2 FQGTGA. CDR3 nucleotide sequence: TGTGCCAGCAGCTATAGCGGGAGTTCCACAGATACGCAGTATTTT. It specifies CASSYSGSSTDTQYF.

The J gene is TRBJ2-3, the V gene TRBV10-3, with a weak D call TRBD2 (5 bases). Deletions cut 0 bases from V and 0 bases from J, with 7 bases between. This CDR3 spans 15 amino acids. CDR1 and CDR2 from the germline V gene are ENHRY and SYGVKD. In nucleotides, the CDR3 is TGTGCCATCAGTGAGTCGACGGGGAGCACAGATACGCAGTATTTT. Its translation is CAISESTGSTDTQYF.

The chain is built from TRBV30 and TRBJ2-3, with 11 bases lining up with TRBD2. Germline V gene data show CDR1 as GTSNPN and CDR2 as SVGIG (reference sequence). Trimming cost V 3 bases and J 4 bases; bases outside gene matches: 6. The CDR3 covers 15 residues. CDR3: CAWRVSGRAADTQYF. In DNA, the CDR3 is TGTGCCTGGAGAGTTAGCGGGAGGGCCGCAGATACGCAGTATTTT. The complete variable domain, with remaining parts taken from reference TRBV30 and TRBJ2-3, reads SQTIHQWPATLVQPVGSPLSLECTVEGTSNPNLYWYRQAAGRGLQLLFYSVGIGQISSEVPQNLSASRPQDRQFILSSKKLLLSDSGFYLCAWRVSGRAADTQYFGPGTRLTVL.

This chain joins TRBV5-4 and TRBJ2-2; 9 bases align to TRBD2. V shed 0 bases and J 7 bases; nucleotides not matched to a gene: 7. The CDR3 spans 16 residues. Germline V gives CDR1 SGHNT, CDR2 YYREEE (reference sequence). The CDR3 DNA sequence: TGTGCCAGCAGCTTGGCCTTAGGGACTAGCATCGGGGAGCTGTTTTTT. As protein: CASSLALGTSIGELFF. Supplemented by reference TRBV5-4 and TRBJ2-2, the full variable domain reads ETGVTQSPTHLIKTRGQQVTLRCSSQSGHNTVSWYQQALGQGPQFIFQYYREEENGRGNFPPRFSGLQFPNYSSELNVNALELDDSALYLCASSLALGTSIGELFFGEGSRLTVL.

CDR3 amino acids: CASSPRGGTSVYEQYF. The DNA of the CDR3 is TGTGCCAGCAGCCCTCGTGGTGGGACTAGCGTATACGAGCAGTACTTC. The rearrangement joins TRBV7-8 to TRBJ2-7; TRBD2 matches 10 bases. CDR3 length: 16 amino acids. The J segment lost 4 bases and the V segment lost 5 bases, leaving 11 bases of the junction unmatched. Germline V gives CDR1 SGHVS, CDR2 FQNEAQ.

The CDR3 region has the DNA TGTGCCAGCAGCCGAGGGACAAGGGACACCGGGGAGCTGTTTTTT. This translates into CASSRGTRDTGELFF. The chain carries TRBV5-4 and TRBJ2-2; D possibly corresponds to TRBD1 (6 bases). This CDR3 region has 15 residues. Trimming removed 4 bases at V and 3 bases at J, with 13 bases between. Germline loops: CDR1 SGHNT, CDR2 YYREEE (reference sequence).

The chain uses TRBV27 and TRBJ2-7; 8 bases align to TRBD1. CDR3 length: 14 residues. V lost 6 bases and J lost 5; bases outside the gene matches: 9. Germline CDR1 and CDR2: MNHEY and SMNVEV (reference sequence). CDR3 sequence: CASSVTRGRDEQYF. CDR3 coding DNA: TGTGCCAGCAGCGTGACCAGGGGGCGCGACGAGCAGTACTTC.

The V gene is TRBV5-6, the J gene TRBJ1-5, with TRBD1 matching over 7 bases. Germline-derived CDR1 and CDR2 are SGHDT and YYEEEE. Trimming took 6 bases from V and 4 from J; bases not matched to a gene: 4. The CDR3 spans 13 residues. The CDR3, as DNA: TGTGCCAGCACTTCAGGGGGGAATCAGCCCCAGCATTTT. Translated, it gives CASTSGGNQPQHF.

The chain is built from TRBV7-9 and TRBJ2-4; D is undetermined. The V end lost 1 base, the J end lost 0 bases, and 7 bases lay between the germline ends. CDR1 and CDR2 (germline): SEHNR, FQNEAQ (reference sequence). The CDR3 length is 15 residues. The CDR3 DNA is TGTGCCAGCAGCTTAGATTCAGGAGCCAAAAACATTCAGTACTTC. This sequence encodes CASSLDSGAKNIQYF.

The chain combines TRBV28 with TRBJ2-7; a weak D match, TRBD1 (6 bases). The CDR3 has 16 amino acids. From germline, CDR1 is MDHEN and CDR2 SYDVKM. Trimming left V 0 bases short and J 4 bases short, with 16 bases between. CDR3 region: CASSLWAGADTYEQYF. CDR3 in DNA: TGTGCCAGCAGTTTATGGGCAGGGGCCGATACGTACGAGCAGTACTTC.

The chain is built from TRBV11-2 and TRBJ1-2; 9 nucleotides align to TRBD1. V was clipped by 5 bases and J by 4 bases; unmatched bases: 5. CDR3 length: 14 residues. Germline V CDR1 and CDR2: SGHAT, FQNNGV. The CDR3 bases are TGTGCCAGCAGCCCACAGGGGGCTGGCTATGGCTACACCTTC. Its translation: CASSPQGAGYGYTF. The full variable domain, with the rest looked up from reference TRBV11-2 and TRBJ1-2, is EAGVAQSPRYKIIEKRQSVAFWCNPISGHATLYWYQQILGQGPKLLIQFQNNGVVDDSQLPKDRFSAERLKGVDSTLKIQPAKLEDSAVYLCASSPQGAGYGYTFGSGTRLTVV.

The V call is TRBV2, the J call TRBJ2-1; 7 bases are a match to TRBD1. The CDR3 spans 13 residues. CDR1 and CDR2 from the germline V gene are SNHLY and FYNNEI. The V gene end was trimmed by 6 bases and the J gene end by 5 bases; junction bases not matched to a gene: 4. The CDR3 sequence: CASRNTGDNEQFF. The CDR3 DNA follows: TGTGCCAGCAGGAACACAGGGGACAATGAGCAGTTCTTC.

V and J are TRBV27 and TRBJ2-7, with 8 bases lining up with TRBD2. This CDR3 has 13 residues. The germline CDR1 and CDR2 sequences are MNHEY and SMNVEV (reference sequence). With 3 bases clipped from V and 11 bases from J, the junction kept 9 bases outside the gene matches. As DNA, the CDR3 is TGTGCCAGCAGTTTCTACTCGGGACTAGTTAAGTACTTC. Translation: CASSFYSGLVKYF.

The chain joins TRBV29-1 to TRBJ2-1; 10 bases are a match to TRBD2. CDR3 length: 15 residues. The V gene's germline CDR1 is SQVTM and CDR2 ANQGSEA. V lost 0 bases and J lost 8; bases outside the gene matches: 7. CDR3 bases: TGCAGCGTTGAAGAGCTAGCGGGAGTTACCTATGAGCAGTTCTTC. Translation gives CSVEELAGVTYEQFF.

This chain uses TRBV7-8 with TRBJ2-4; 7 positions agree with TRBD1. V trimming: 2 bases; J trimming: 2 bases; junction bases outside the gene matches: 6. CDR1 and CDR2 from the germline V gene are SGHVS and FQNEAQ. The CDR3 contains 16 residues. DNA for the CDR3: TGTGCCAGCAGCTTAACTGGGGGACAGCCCAAAAACATTCAGTACTTC. This encodes CASSLTGGQPKNIQYF. Filled out from reference TRBV7-8 and TRBJ2-4, the complete variable domain reads GAGVSQSPRYKVAKRGQDVALRCDPISGHVSLFWYQQALGQGPEFLTYFQNEAQLDKSGLPSDRFFAERPEGSVSTLKIQRTQQEDSAVYLCASSLTGGQPKNIQYFGAGTRLSVL.

The rearrangement links TRBV14 to TRBJ2-5; D unresolved. This CDR3 has 17 amino acids. V was shortened by 1 base and J by 4 bases, with 19 bases between the two germline ends. CDR1 is SGHDN, CDR2 FVKESK, per germline. The CDR3 sequence: CASSQVGGGQSRETQYF. The CDR3 coding sequence is TGTGCCAGCAGCCAAGTTGGCGGCGGCCAGTCAAGAGAGACCCAGTACTTC. Drawing the rest from reference TRBV14 and TRBJ2-5, the complete variable domain is EAGVTQFPSHSVIEKGQTVTLRCDPISGHDNLYWYRRVMGKEIKFLLHFVKESKQDESGMPNNRFLAERTGGTYSTLKVQPAELEDSGVYFCASSQVGGGQSRETQYFGPGTRLLVL.

The rearrangement links TRBV6-1 to TRBJ1-5; no definite D call. The CDR3 consists of 14 residues. Per the germline V gene, CDR1 is MNHNS and CDR2 is SASEGT. V dropped 2 bases and J dropped 3 bases, with 8 bases sitting between them. In DNA form, the CDR3 reads TGTGCCAGCAGTGAAAGGCGGCACAATCAGCCCCAGCATTTT. Protein: CASSERRHNQPQHF.

The V call is TRBV27, the J call TRBJ2-1; 9 bases match TRBD2. V shed 5 bases and J 5 bases; nucleotides not matched to a gene: 10. The CDR3 loop spans 16 amino acids. Per the germline V gene, CDR1 is MNHEY and CDR2 is SMNVEV (reference sequence). Here the CDR3 reads CASSLIAGANNNEQFF. The CDR3 nucleotides read TGTGCCAGCAGTCTTATAGCGGGAGCAAATAACAATGAGCAGTTCTTC.

The CDR3 region is CASSVDSGAYNEQFF. The CDR3 DNA follows: TGTGCCAGCAGCGTCGATAGCGGGGCCTACAATGAGCAGTTCTTC. The J gene is TRBJ2-1, the V gene TRBV9, with TRBD2 identical over 8 bases. Germline V gene sequence: CDR1 SGDLS, CDR2 YYNGEE. V was pared by 2 bases and J by 2 bases, with 3 bases of the junction left unmatched. The CDR3 has 15 residues.

Regarding this clone: Additional DNA sequences in this sample encode the identical CDR3. This sequence joins TRBV5-4 and TRBJ2-7, with 8 bases matching TRBD2. There are 13 residues in the CDR3. The germline V gene has CDR1 SGHNT and CDR2 YYREEE (reference sequence). Unmatched junction bases numbered 2, after V lost 1 base and J lost 5 bases. In DNA, the CDR3 is TGTGCCAGCAGCTTGACGGGGGGGAACGAGCAGTACTTC. The encoded protein is CASSLTGGNEQYF.

The chain couples TRBV7-9 to TRBJ2-1; D unclear. V was cut by 1 base and J by 6 bases, with 7 bases left in between. Germline-derived CDR1 and CDR2 are SEHNR and FQNEAQ (reference sequence). This CDR3 is built from 13 residues. The CDR3 protein is CASSLGPINEQFF. DNA for the CDR3: TGTGCCAGCAGCTTAGGCCCTATCAATGAGCAGTTCTTC.

The rearrangement joins TRBV4-2 to TRBJ1-5; D remains ambiguous. V was trimmed by 0 bases and J by 0 bases, leaving 21 bases between them. The germline V gene encodes CDR1 LGHNA and CDR2 YNFKEQ. The CDR3 is made up of 20 amino acids. The CDR3 loop is CASSQDGSELQFYSNQPQHF. CDR3 nucleotide sequence: TGTGCCAGCAGCCAAGATGGATCGGAGCTACAATTTTATAGCAATCAGCCCCAGCATTTT.

J is TRBJ1-6 and V is TRBV9, with TRBD1 as a possible D gene (5 bases). Trimming removed 3 bases at V and 7 bases at J, with 14 bases between. The CDR3 length is 15 residues. Germline CDR1 reads SGDLS; CDR2 reads YYNGEE. CDR3 loop: CASSAPGRANSPLHF. The CDR3 nucleotides are TGTGCCAGCAGCGCCCCGGGCAGGGCAAATTCACCCCTCCACTTT.

J is TRBJ2-7 and V is TRBV27, with 8 bases lining up with TRBD1. The CDR3 has 14 residues. V was clipped by 2 bases and J by 6 bases; unmatched bases: 6. Germline-derived CDR1 and CDR2 are MNHEY and SMNVEV (reference sequence). CDR3 region: CASSLGTGLGEQYF. DNA of the CDR3: TGTGCCAGCAGTTTAGGGACAGGCTTAGGCGAGCAGTACTTC.

The chain is built from TRBV5-4 and TRBJ2-5, with D possibly matching TRBD2 (7 bases). V was trimmed by 1 base and J by 5 bases, leaving 12 bases between them. The length of the CDR3 is 14 residues. Germline assignment: CDR1 SGHNT and CDR2 YYREEE (reference sequence). CDR3 amino acids: CASSLKGGRETQYF. The CDR3 nucleotides read TGTGCCAGCAGCTTGAAGGGGGGGAGGGAGACCCAGTACTTC.